This entry lists 2 T cell receptor beta chains sequenced from one sample in a study of T cell clusters in autoimmune cytopenias. TRB rearrangements were amplified by touch-down multiplex PCR with mixed TRB-A/B primers. For each CDR3 protein, TCRdb gives one entry from its re-call of the multiplex PCR reads, without DNA. The table lists about 8,400 distinct CDR3 sequences. Each sample's input was around 250 ng genomic DNA, some 38,000 genome equivalents. Sequencing input: peripheral blood. The receptors were gathered from a human donor with an autoimmune cytopenia or autoimmune hepatitis (not recorded which).

The J gene is TRBJ2-7, the V gene TRBV20-1; the TCRdb D gene call, TRBD2, has no DNA to confirm it. The CDR3 has 14 amino acids. Germline V gene data show CDR1 as DFQATT and CDR2 as SNEGSKA (reference sequence). The CDR3 reads CSANGWASGSEQYF.

V gene TRBV28 combines with J gene TRBJ2-1; without DNA, the TCRdb call of TRBD1 cannot be checked. This CDR3 is 18 amino acids long. CDR1 and CDR2 (germline): MDHEN, SYDVKM. The CDR3 is CASSYPPRTGTGINEQFF.